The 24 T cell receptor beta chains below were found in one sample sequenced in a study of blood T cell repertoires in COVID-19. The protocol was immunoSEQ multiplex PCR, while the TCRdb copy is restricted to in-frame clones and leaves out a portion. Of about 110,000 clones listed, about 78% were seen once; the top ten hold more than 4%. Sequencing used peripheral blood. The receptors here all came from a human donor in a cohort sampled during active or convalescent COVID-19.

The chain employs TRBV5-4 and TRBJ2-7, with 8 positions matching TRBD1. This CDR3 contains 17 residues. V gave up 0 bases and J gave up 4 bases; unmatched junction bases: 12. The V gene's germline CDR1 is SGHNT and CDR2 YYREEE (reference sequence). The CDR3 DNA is TGTGCCAGCAGCTTGGGGCCTGCAGGGGGCAGTAGTTACGAGCAGTACTTC. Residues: CASSLGPAGGSSYEQYF.

In nucleotides, the CDR3 is TGTGCCAGCTCTGGGACTCCGGGCTATGGCTACACCTTC. Its protein product is CASSGTPGYGYTF. The chain is built from TRBV18 and TRBJ1-2, with D tentatively TRBD1 (5 bases). V gave up 6 bases and J gave up 4 bases, with 12 bases separating them. Germline CDR1 KGHSH, CDR2 LQKENI. CDR3 length: 13 residues. Full variable domain (remainder filled in from reference TRBV18 and TRBJ1-2): NAGVMQNPRHLVRRRGQEARLRCSPMKGHSHVYWYRQLPEEGLKFMVYLQKENIIDESGMPKERFSAEFPKEGPSILRIQQVVRGDSAAYFCASSGTPGYGYTFGSGTRLTVV.

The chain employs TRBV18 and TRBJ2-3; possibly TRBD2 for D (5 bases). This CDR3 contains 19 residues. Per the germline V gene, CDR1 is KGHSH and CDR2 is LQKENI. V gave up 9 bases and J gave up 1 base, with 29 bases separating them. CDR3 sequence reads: CASKPGYQGRIGGTDTQYF. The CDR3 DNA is TGTGCCAGTAAGCCGGGGTACCAAGGACGTATTGGTGGCACAGATACGCAGTATTTT.

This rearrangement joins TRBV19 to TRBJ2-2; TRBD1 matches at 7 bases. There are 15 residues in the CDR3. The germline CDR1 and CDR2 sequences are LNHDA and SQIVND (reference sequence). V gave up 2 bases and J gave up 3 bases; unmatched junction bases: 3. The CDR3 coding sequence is TGTGCCAGTAGTATAACAGGGGCGGACACCGGGGAGCTGTTTTTT. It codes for CASSITGADTGELFF.

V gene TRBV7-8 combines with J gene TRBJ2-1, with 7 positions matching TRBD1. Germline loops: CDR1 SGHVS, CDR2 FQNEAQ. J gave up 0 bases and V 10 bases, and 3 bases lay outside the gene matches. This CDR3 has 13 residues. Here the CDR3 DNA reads TGTGCCACCCGACAGGGCTCCTACAATGAGCAGTTCTTC. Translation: CATRQGSYNEQFF.

DNA of the CDR3: TGTGCCAGCAGCCAAGGAGGACAGGGAGGCACTGAAGCTTTCTTT. Its translation is CASSQGGQGGTEAFF. The rearrangement uses TRBV4-2 and TRBJ1-1; 8 nucleotides align to TRBD1. The V and J ends lost 1 base and 4 bases, in that order; junction bases with no gene match: 5. The CDR3 spans 15 residues. CDR1 and CDR2 (germline): LGHNA, YNFKEQ.

The CDR3 is CASSQDPPSNYGYTF. The CDR3 coding sequence is TGCGCCAGCAGCCAAGATCCCCCTTCTAACTATGGCTACACCTTC. The rearrangement links TRBV4-3 to TRBJ1-2; the D is unclear. This CDR3 has 15 amino acids. Germline CDR1 reads LGHNA; CDR2 reads YSLEER. The V gene lost 0 bases and the J gene lost 0 bases, with 8 bases spanning the gap.

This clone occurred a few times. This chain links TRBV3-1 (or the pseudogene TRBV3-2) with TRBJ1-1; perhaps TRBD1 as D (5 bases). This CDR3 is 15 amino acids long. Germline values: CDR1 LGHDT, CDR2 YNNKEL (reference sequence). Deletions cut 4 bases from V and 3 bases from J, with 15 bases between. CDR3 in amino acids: CASSRLSGGDTEAFF. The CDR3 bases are TGTGCCAGCAGCCGACTGTCGGGGGGTGACACTGAAGCTTTCTTT.

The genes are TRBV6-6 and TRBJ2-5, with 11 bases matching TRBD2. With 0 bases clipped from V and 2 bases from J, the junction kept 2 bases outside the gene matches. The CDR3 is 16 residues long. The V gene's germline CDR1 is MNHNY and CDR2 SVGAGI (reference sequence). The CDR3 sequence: CASSYSIAGGQETQYF. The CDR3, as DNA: TGTGCCAGCAGTTACTCCATAGCGGGGGGGCAAGAGACCCAGTACTTC.

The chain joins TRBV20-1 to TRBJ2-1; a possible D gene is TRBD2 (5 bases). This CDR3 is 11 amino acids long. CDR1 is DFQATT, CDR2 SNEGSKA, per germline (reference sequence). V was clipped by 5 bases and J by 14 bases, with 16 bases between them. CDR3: CSAPKAAGEFF. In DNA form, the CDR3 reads TGCAGTGCTCCCAAAGCGGCCGGGGAGTTCTTC.

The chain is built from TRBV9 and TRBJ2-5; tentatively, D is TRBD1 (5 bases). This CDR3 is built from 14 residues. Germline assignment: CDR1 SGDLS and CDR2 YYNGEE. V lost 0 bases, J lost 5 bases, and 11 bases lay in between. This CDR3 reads CASSVAAGWETQYF. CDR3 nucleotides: TGTGCCAGCAGCGTAGCTGCAGGGTGGGAGACCCAGTACTTC.

The CDR3 coding sequence is TGTGCCAGCAGTTACTCGTTACTAGCGATCTACGAGCAGTACTTC. Translated, it gives CASSYSLLAIYEQYF. This sequence joins TRBV6-2 or TRBV6-3 and TRBJ2-7; 7 bases line up with TRBD2. CDR1 is MNHEY, CDR2 SVGEGT, per germline. The CDR3 extends over 15 amino acids. The J segment lost 3 bases and the V segment lost 0 bases, leaving 5 bases of the junction unmatched.

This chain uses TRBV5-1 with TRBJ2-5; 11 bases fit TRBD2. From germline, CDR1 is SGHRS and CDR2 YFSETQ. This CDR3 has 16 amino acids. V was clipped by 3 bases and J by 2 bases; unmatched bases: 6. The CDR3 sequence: CASSSVLAGEQETQYF. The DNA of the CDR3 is TGCGCCAGCAGCTCCGTACTAGCGGGGGAACAAGAGACCCAGTACTTC.

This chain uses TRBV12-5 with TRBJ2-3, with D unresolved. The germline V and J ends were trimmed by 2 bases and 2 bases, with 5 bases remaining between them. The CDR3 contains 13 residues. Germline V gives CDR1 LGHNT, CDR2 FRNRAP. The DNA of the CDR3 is TGTGCTAGTGGTTTGCCCAACACAGATACGCAGTATTTT. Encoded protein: CASGLPNTDTQYF.

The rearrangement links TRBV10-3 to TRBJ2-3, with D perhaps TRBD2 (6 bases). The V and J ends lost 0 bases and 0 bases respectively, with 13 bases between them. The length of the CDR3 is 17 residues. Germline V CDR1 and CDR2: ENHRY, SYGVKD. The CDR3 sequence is CAISESISGLSTDTQYF. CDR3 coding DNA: TGTGCCATCAGTGAGTCGATTAGCGGTCTTAGCACAGATACGCAGTATTTT.

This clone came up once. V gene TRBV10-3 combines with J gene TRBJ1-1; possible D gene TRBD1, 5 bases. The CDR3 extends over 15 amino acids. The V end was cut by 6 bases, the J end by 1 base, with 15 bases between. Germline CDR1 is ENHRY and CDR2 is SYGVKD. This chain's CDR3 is CAIRPGGLGNTEAFF. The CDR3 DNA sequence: TGTGCCATCAGGCCGGGGGGTCTCGGGAACACTGAAGCTTTCTTT.

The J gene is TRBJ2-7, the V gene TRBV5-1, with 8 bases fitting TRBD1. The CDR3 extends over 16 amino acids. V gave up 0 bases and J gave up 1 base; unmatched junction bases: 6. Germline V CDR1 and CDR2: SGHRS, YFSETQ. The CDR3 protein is CASSLALTGVSYEQYF. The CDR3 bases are TGCGCCAGCAGCTTGGCCCTGACAGGGGTATCCTACGAGCAGTACTTC.

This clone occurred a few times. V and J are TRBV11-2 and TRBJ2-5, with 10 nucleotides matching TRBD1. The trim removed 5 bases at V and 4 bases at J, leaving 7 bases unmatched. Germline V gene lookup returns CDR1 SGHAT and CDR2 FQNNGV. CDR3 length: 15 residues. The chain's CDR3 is CASSPDRGLGETQYF. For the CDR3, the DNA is TGTGCCAGCAGCCCCGACAGGGGGCTGGGAGAGACCCAGTACTTC.

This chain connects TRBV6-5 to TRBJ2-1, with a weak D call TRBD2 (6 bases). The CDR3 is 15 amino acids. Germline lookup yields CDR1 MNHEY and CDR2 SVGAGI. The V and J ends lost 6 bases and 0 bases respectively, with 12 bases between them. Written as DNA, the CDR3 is TGTGCCAGCAGAACGATCGGGAGCTCCTACAATGAGCAGTTCTTC. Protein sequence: CASRTIGSSYNEQFF.

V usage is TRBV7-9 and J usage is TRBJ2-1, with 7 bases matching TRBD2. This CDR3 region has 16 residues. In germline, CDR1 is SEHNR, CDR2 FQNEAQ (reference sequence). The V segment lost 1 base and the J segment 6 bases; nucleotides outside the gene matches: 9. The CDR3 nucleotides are TGTGCCAGCAGCTTAGTTTCGCGGGGCGGGGGCAATGAGCAGTTCTTC. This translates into CASSLVSRGGGNEQFF.

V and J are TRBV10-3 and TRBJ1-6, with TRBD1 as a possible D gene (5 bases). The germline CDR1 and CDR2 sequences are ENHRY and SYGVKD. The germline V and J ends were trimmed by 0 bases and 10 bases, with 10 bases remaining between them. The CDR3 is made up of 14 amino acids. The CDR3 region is CAISESWGVSPLHF. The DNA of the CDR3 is TGTGCCATCAGTGAGTCTTGGGGGGTCTCACCCCTCCACTTT.

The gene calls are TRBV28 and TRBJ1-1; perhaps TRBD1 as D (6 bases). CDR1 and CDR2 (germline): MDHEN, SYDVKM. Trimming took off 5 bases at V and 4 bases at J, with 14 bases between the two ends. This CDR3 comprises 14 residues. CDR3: CASSQGGLGTEAFF. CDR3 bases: TGTGCCAGCAGTCAAGGGGGATTGGGCACTGAAGCTTTCTTT.

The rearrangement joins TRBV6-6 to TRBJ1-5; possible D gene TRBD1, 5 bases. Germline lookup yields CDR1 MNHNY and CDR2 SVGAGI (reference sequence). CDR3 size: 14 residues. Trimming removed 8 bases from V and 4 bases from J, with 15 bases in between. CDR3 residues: CASSKGQLNQPQHF. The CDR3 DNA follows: TGTGCCAGCTCGAAGGGGCAGCTTAATCAGCCCCAGCATTTT.

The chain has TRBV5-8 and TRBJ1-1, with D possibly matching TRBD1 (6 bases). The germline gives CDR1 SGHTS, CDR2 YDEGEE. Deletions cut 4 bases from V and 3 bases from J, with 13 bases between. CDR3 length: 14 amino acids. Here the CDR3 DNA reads TGTGCCAGCAGCAGGACAGTGAGGGACACTGAAGCTTTCTTT. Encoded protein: CASSRTVRDTEAFF.